The 24 T cell receptor beta chains presented below share a single source sample, sequenced in a study of T cells after somatic rescue of genetic block. TCRdb's table, derived via immunoSEQ multiplex PCR, lists solely in-frame clones and lacks some. This table has approximately 65,000 clones, 92% appearing once. Input material: peripheral blood mononuclear cells (PBMCs). The receptor set was obtained from a man aged 40-49 years.

This chain uses TRBV27 with TRBJ2-1, with D tentatively TRBD1 or TRBD2 (6 bases each). The germline CDR1 and CDR2 sequences are MNHEY and SMNVEV (reference sequence). CDR3 length: 17 amino acids. V shed 8 bases and J shed 6 bases, with 26 bases lying between them. The CDR3 nucleotides are TGTGCCAGCCGCCCTTGGGGGGCAACAGGGATCCTCAATGAGCAGTTCTTC. This encodes CASRPWGATGILNEQFF.

The chain is built from TRBV29-1 and TRBJ1-1, with 8 bases fitting TRBD1. The germline V gene encodes CDR1 SQVTM and CDR2 ANQGSEA. With 5 bases clipped from V and 10 bases from J, the junction kept 9 bases outside the gene matches. The CDR3 spans 12 residues. This chain's CDR3 is CSVTRTGLLAFF. In nucleotides, the CDR3 is TGCAGCGTTACCCGGACAGGGCTTTTAGCTTTCTTT.

V is TRBV28 and J is TRBJ2-1; 7 bases agree with TRBD2. J lost 6 bases, V lost 7 bases, and 12 bases had no gene match. The CDR3 loop spans 15 amino acids. Germline values: CDR1 MDHEN, CDR2 SYDVKM. The chain's CDR3 is CASKITSGGVNEQFF. Written as DNA, the CDR3 is TGTGCCAGCAAAATTACATCTGGGGGGGTCAATGAGCAGTTCTTC.

The chain employs TRBV7-9 and TRBJ2-1, with D perhaps matching TRBD2 (7 bases). Trimming removed 3 bases at V and 4 bases at J, with 13 bases between. From germline, CDR1 is SEHNR and CDR2 FQNEAQ (reference sequence). The CDR3 is made up of 15 amino acids. The CDR3 sequence is CASSLGRGAYNEQFF. The CDR3 DNA is TGTGCCAGCAGCTTGGGTCGGGGGGCTTACAATGAGCAGTTCTTC.

This chain uses TRBV2 with TRBJ1-4; maybe TRBD1 (6 bases). Trimming removed 0 bases from V and 8 bases from J, with 22 bases in between. The germline V gene encodes CDR1 SNHLY and CDR2 FYNNEI. The CDR3 runs 18 residues. In DNA form, the CDR3 reads TGTGCCAGCAGTGAAGCGAAGTTGGGAGGGGGTCTGGGAGAAAAACTGTTTTTT. Its protein is CASSEAKLGGGLGEKLFF.

V gene TRBV29-1 combines with J gene TRBJ2-5, with 11 bases lining up with TRBD2. The junction had 10 bases not matched to a gene; V was cut back by 1 base and J by 0 bases. The CDR3 has 18 amino acids. The germline V gene encodes CDR1 SQVTM and CDR2 ANQGSEA. The CDR3 loop is CSVEGIVAGGPNQETQYF. CDR3 sequence (DNA): TGCAGCGTTGAAGGGATAGTAGCGGGGGGGCCTAACCAAGAGACCCAGTACTTC.

This clone was detected once. The genes are TRBV18 and TRBJ2-5; D possibly matches TRBD1 or TRBD2 (5 bases each). V lost 1 base to trimming and J lost 5 bases, with 14 bases between them. The germline V gene has CDR1 KGHSH and CDR2 LQKENI. The CDR3 runs 15 residues. CDR3 loop: CASSPRLEGSETQYF. The CDR3, as DNA: TGTGCCAGCTCACCACGACTCGAGGGGAGCGAGACCCAGTACTTC.

The gene calls are TRBV28 and TRBJ2-7; 9 bases align to TRBD2. Per the germline V gene, CDR1 is MDHEN and CDR2 is SYDVKM. J was trimmed by 8 bases and V by 7 bases; bases with no gene match: 12. The CDR3 is 14 residues long. The CDR3 spells CASNKAGGPGKQYF. The CDR3 DNA is TGTGCCAGCAATAAAGCGGGAGGACCCGGGAAGCAGTACTTC.

The chain carries TRBV9 and TRBJ2-1; 13 bases align to TRBD2. CDR3 length: 16 residues. The J segment lost 6 bases and the V segment lost 4 bases, leaving 7 bases of the junction unmatched. The V gene's germline CDR1 is SGDLS and CDR2 YYNGEE. The CDR3 here is CASSPGLAGVGNEQFF. The CDR3 DNA is TGTGCCAGCAGCCCTGGACTAGCGGGAGTAGGCAATGAGCAGTTCTTC.

This chain links TRBV27 with TRBJ1-1; TRBD1 aligns across 12 bases. This CDR3 has 15 amino acids. Per the germline V gene, CDR1 is MNHEY and CDR2 is SMNVEV (reference sequence). Unmatched junction bases numbered 8, after V lost 1 base and J lost 11 bases. The CDR3 region is CASSLYGTGGLAAFF. The CDR3 nucleotides read TGTGCCAGCAGTTTATACGGGACAGGGGGCCTGGCTGCTTTCTTT.

This chain joins TRBV5-6 and TRBJ1-1; 7 nucleotides match TRBD1. J was trimmed by 4 bases and V by 4 bases; bases with no gene match: 7. CDR1 SGHDT and CDR2 YYEEEE come from the germline V gene. The CDR3 extends over 14 amino acids. Here the CDR3 reads CASSRGAGGTEAFF. The CDR3 DNA reads as TGTGCCAGCAGCAGGGGGGCAGGGGGCACTGAAGCTTTCTTT.

V usage is TRBV14 and J usage is TRBJ1-6; D uncertain. Germline CDR1 is SGHDN and CDR2 is FVKESK. The CDR3 is 13 amino acids. Trimming removed 4 bases from V and 9 bases from J, with 10 bases in between. As DNA, the CDR3 is TGTGCCAGCAGCCTAACTTTGTCTTCACCCCTCCACTTT. Protein sequence: CASSLTLSSPLHF.

The chain recombines TRBV6-1 with TRBJ2-7; 11 bases are a match to TRBD1. Germline assignment: CDR1 MNHNS and CDR2 SASEGT. The CDR3 consists of 15 residues. After removal of 4 bases from V and 2 bases from J, the junction contained 4 bases not matched to a gene. The CDR3 loop reads CASSGGTGGAYEQYF. The CDR3 region has the DNA TGTGCCAGCAGTGGAGGGACAGGGGGTGCCTACGAGCAGTACTTC.

V gene TRBV18 combines with J gene TRBJ2-2, with a possible D match to TRBD1 (5 bases). CDR3 length: 18 amino acids. CDR1 is KGHSH and CDR2 is LQKENI in the germline V gene. Trimming stripped 7 bases from V and 7 bases from J, with 28 bases between. Here the CDR3 reads CASLAVTPGPVQGGELFF. Here the CDR3 DNA reads TGTGCCAGCTTAGCCGTCACTCCGGGCCCGGTTCAGGGCGGGGAGCTGTTTTTT. The whole variable domain, filled in from reference TRBV18 and TRBJ2-2, reads NAGVMQNPRHLVRRRGQEARLRCSPMKGHSHVYWYRQLPEEGLKFMVYLQKENIIDESGMPKERFSAEFPKEGPSILRIQQVVRGDSAAYFCASLAVTPGPVQGGELFFGEGSRLTVL.

CDR3 nucleotides: TGTGCCAGCAGCTTAGGCGGGAGGCCCCTCGAGCAGTACTTC. It yields the protein CASSLGGRPLEQYF. The chain employs TRBV7-2 and TRBJ2-7; TRBD2 aligns across 8 bases. J was trimmed by 6 bases and V by 1 base; bases with no gene match: 5. The CDR3 is 14 amino acids. From germline, CDR1 is SGHTA and CDR2 FQGNSA.

The rearrangement joins TRBV5-1 to TRBJ1-2; 8 bases are a match to TRBD1. Germline V gene lookup returns CDR1 SGHRS and CDR2 YFSETQ. V lost 3 bases, J lost 7 bases, and 5 bases stayed unmatched. The CDR3 is 13 residues long. The CDR3 bases are TGCGCCAGCAGCTCCCAGGGGGCTTTTGGCTACACCTTC. Residues: CASSSQGAFGYTF.

This clone occurred a few times. The rearrangement joins TRBV9 to TRBJ1-1; the D is unclear. This CDR3 is built from 14 residues. Trimming removed 0 bases at V and 5 bases at J, with 11 bases between. Germline lookup yields CDR1 SGDLS and CDR2 YYNGEE. CDR3 bases: TGTGCCAGCAGCGTAGAACCGGAGAGTACTGAAGCTTTCTTT. It specifies CASSVEPESTEAFF.

The chain joins TRBV6-6 to TRBJ1-6; D not certain. This CDR3 is 15 amino acids long. V lost 0 bases to trimming and J lost 3 bases, with 6 bases between them. Germline CDR1 is MNHNY and CDR2 is SVGAGI (reference sequence). For the CDR3, the DNA is TGTGCCAGCAGTTACTCTACCGGCTATAATTCACCCCTCCACTTT. Amino acids: CASSYSTGYNSPLHF.

This clone came up once. The rearrangement links TRBV29-1 to TRBJ2-7, with TRBD1 matching over 7 bases. Germline lookup yields CDR1 SQVTM and CDR2 ANQGSEA. The CDR3 has 13 amino acids. V lost 3 bases, J lost 3 bases, and 5 bases stayed unmatched. CDR3 in amino acids: CSVEGQMGYEQYF. CDR3 sequence (DNA): TGCAGCGTTGAGGGACAGATGGGCTACGAGCAGTACTTC.

The CDR3 DNA is TGCAGTGCGAGGGATCTCTACGAGCAGTACTTC. This encodes CSARDLYEQYF. The chain couples TRBV20-1 to TRBJ2-7; tentative D call: TRBD2 (5 bases). V lost 6 bases to trimming and J lost 3 bases, with 9 bases between them. Germline loops: CDR1 DFQATT, CDR2 SNEGSKA (reference sequence). This CDR3 spans 11 amino acids.

This chain links TRBV19 with TRBJ2-3; 11 bases map to TRBD2. The CDR3 extends over 15 amino acids. The germline CDR1 and CDR2 sequences are LNHDA and SQIVND (reference sequence). Germline trimming cut 7 bases from V and 3 bases from J; bases unmatched to any gene: 6. Here the CDR3 DNA reads TGTGCCAGTAAGGGACGGACTAGCGGGACAGATACGCAGTATTTT. Its protein is CASKGRTSGTDTQYF.

This rearrangement joins TRBV7-2 to TRBJ2-7; tentative D call: TRBD2 (6 bases). V lost 5 bases and J lost 0, with 14 bases in between. Germline V lookup: CDR1 SGHTA, CDR2 FQGNSA. This CDR3 is built from 15 residues. The CDR3 is CASSPRVAASYEQYF. In nucleotides, the CDR3 is TGTGCCAGCAGCCCCAGGGTAGCGGCCTCCTACGAGCAGTACTTC. Filled out from reference TRBV7-2 and TRBJ2-7, the complete variable domain reads GAGVSQSPSNKVTEKGKDVELRCDPISGHTALYWYRQSLGQGLEFLIYFQGNSAPDKSGLPSDRFSAERTGGSVSTLTIQRTQQEDSAVYLCASSPRVAASYEQYFGPGTRLTVT.

This clone was picked up a small number of times. Here the CDR3 DNA reads TGTGCCAGCAGCCTTCCGGGCGGGAGGTACCACGAGCAGTACTTC. Its translation is CASSLPGGRYHEQYF. The chain carries TRBV14 and TRBJ2-7, with 8 nucleotides matching TRBD2. CDR1 and CDR2 (germline): SGHDN, FVKESK. The trim removed 4 bases at V and 5 bases at J, leaving 10 bases unmatched. The CDR3 consists of 15 residues.

V gene TRBV6-4 combines with J gene TRBJ2-1, with D possibly being TRBD1 (6 bases). The CDR3 has 15 residues. The germline V and J ends were trimmed by 0 bases and 0 bases, with 6 bases remaining between them. Germline CDR1 reads MRHNA; CDR2 reads SNTAGT. The CDR3 loop reads CASSDSGASYNEQFF. CDR3 nucleotide sequence: TGTGCCAGCAGTGACTCGGGGGCCTCCTACAATGAGCAGTTCTTC.